What follows are 27 T cell receptor beta chains derived from one specimen sequenced in a study of cytomegalovirus exposure and HLA in healthy donors. A multiplex PCR was run with 60 Vbeta primers and 13 Jbeta primers. Measured with immunoSEQ multiplex PCR; TCRdb has only the in-frame clones, and not every one. The table for this sample gives approximately 80,000 clones. The sequenced sample consisted of PBMCs. These receptors all come from a woman in her twenties or thirties in good health and CMV-seronegative.

The V gene is TRBV4-2, the J gene TRBJ1-3, with TRBD1 matching over 8 bases. CDR3 length equals 16 residues. Germline loops: CDR1 LGHNA, CDR2 YNFKEQ. J gave up 2 bases and V 2 bases, and 5 bases lay outside the gene matches. The CDR3 here is CASSQTEQGAGNTIYF. The DNA of the CDR3 is TGTGCCAGCAGCCAAACTGAACAGGGGGCTGGAAACACCATATATTTT.

V and J are TRBV6-5 and TRBJ2-7, with TRBD1 as a possible D gene (6 bases). CDR1 and CDR2 from the germline V gene are MNHEY and SVGAGI. The CDR3 runs to 15 residues. Between the trimmed V and J ends, which lost 0 bases and 2 bases, there was a span of 11 bases. CDR3 coding DNA: TGTGCCAGCAGTTACTCGCCACAGGGAGCCTACGAGCAGTACTTC. Amino acids: CASSYSPQGAYEQYF.

The chain combines TRBV12-5 with TRBJ2-3, with D possibly matching TRBD2 (7 bases). Germline CDR1 LGHNT, CDR2 FRNRAP. The ends were cut back, 1 base at V and 6 bases at J, with 20 bases in the middle. This CDR3 is built from 17 residues. The DNA for the CDR3 is TGTGCTAGTGGTTTGGCCCTAGGGGGGGCGGTTGCGGATACGCAGTATTTT. Translating it yields CASGLALGGAVADTQYF.

The rearrangement links TRBV6-1 to TRBJ1-2, with 10 positions matching TRBD1. Per germline, CDR1 MNHNS and CDR2 SASEGT. V was clipped by 4 bases and J by 7 bases; unmatched bases: 3. This CDR3 spans 13 amino acids. The CDR3 nucleotides read TGTGCCAGCAGTGTCCGGGACAGGGGTGGCTACACCTTC. Residues: CASSVRDRGGYTF.

The CDR3 loop reads CASPGQGNSPLHF. CDR3 bases: TGTGCCTCACCGGGACAGGGTAATTCACCCCTCCACTTT. The chain is built from TRBV30 and TRBJ1-6; 9 bases are a match to TRBD1. The CDR3 length is 13 residues. Germline V CDR1 and CDR2: GTSNPN, SVGIG (reference sequence). V gave up 7 bases and J gave up 6 bases; unmatched junction bases: 4.

Concerning this clone: One end of the junction varies from germline; a read error may be responsible. This chain uses TRBV30 with TRBJ1-1; the D is unclear. Germline V gene sequence: CDR1 GTSNPN, CDR2 SVGIG (reference sequence). This CDR3 spans 14 amino acids. CDR3 residues: CAWSPTSRNTEDFF. The CDR3 nucleotides are TGTGCCTGGAGTCCCACATCGAGGAACACTGAAGATTTCTTT.

This rearrangement joins TRBV11-2 to TRBJ2-1; 8 nucleotides align to TRBD2. The germline V gene encodes CDR1 SGHAT and CDR2 FQNNGV. The CDR3 sequence is 15 residues long. J gave up 5 bases and V 5 bases, and 8 bases lay outside the gene matches. The CDR3 nucleotides read TGTGCCAGCAGCACTACCGGGACTAGTAACAATGAGCAGTTCTTC. It codes for CASSTTGTSNNEQFF.

The genes are TRBV7-9 and TRBJ1-2; TRBD1 is a possible D gene (5 bases). From germline, CDR1 is SEHNR and CDR2 FQNEAQ (reference sequence). CDR3 length: 14 residues. V gave up 5 bases and J gave up 8 bases, with 18 bases separating them. The CDR3 region is CASSPRDPSGGYTF. CDR3 coding DNA: TGTGCCAGCAGCCCCCGGGACCCAAGCGGGGGCTACACCTTC.

This chain uses TRBV30 with TRBJ2-5; 9 bases fit TRBD2. The germline CDR1 and CDR2 sequences are GTSNPN and SVGIG (reference sequence). Trimming removed 2 bases from V and 5 bases from J; junction bases left unmatched: 3. This CDR3 is 13 amino acids long. Here the CDR3 reads CAWSSLAGETQYF. In DNA form, the CDR3 reads TGTGCCTGGAGTTCTCTAGCGGGGGAGACCCAGTACTTC.

The chain combines TRBV6-1 with TRBJ1-2; D unclear. Trimming cost V 2 bases and J 6 bases, with 13 bases left between them. The CDR3 spans 14 residues. The germline V gene has CDR1 MNHNS and CDR2 SASEGT. CDR3 loop: CASSERALRDGYTF. CDR3 nucleotides: TGTGCCAGCAGTGAACGGGCCTTGAGGGATGGCTACACCTTC.

The J gene is TRBJ2-7, the V gene TRBV2; TRBD1 aligns across 7 bases. The ends lost 4 bases at V and 2 bases at J; junction bases unmatched: 2. Germline values: CDR1 SNHLY, CDR2 FYNNEI. The CDR3 extends over 13 amino acids. CDR3 DNA: TGTGCCAGCAGTGTAGGACAGGCCTACGAGCAGTACTTC. Translation gives CASSVGQAYEQYF.

CDR3 coding DNA: TGTGCCAGCAACTCACAGGGGGCCTTCTCTGGAAACACCATATATTTT. It is translated as CASNSQGAFSGNTIYF. V usage is TRBV28 and J usage is TRBJ1-3; 9 nucleotides agree with TRBD1. V shed 7 bases, J shed 0 bases, and the junction held 7 bases outside the gene matches. The CDR3 extends over 16 amino acids. Germline V gives CDR1 MDHEN, CDR2 SYDVKM.

This chain joins TRBV30 and TRBJ2-5; possible D gene TRBD1, 6 bases. This CDR3 is 14 amino acids long. V lost 3 bases and J lost 4, with 15 bases in between. Germline CDR1 is GTSNPN and CDR2 is SVGIG (reference sequence). CDR3 amino acids: CAWSARSRGETQYF. The CDR3 nucleotides read TGTGCCTGGAGCGCCCGGAGCAGGGGAGAGACCCAGTACTTC.

This chain connects TRBV4-2 to TRBJ2-7, with 9 bases fitting TRBD1. This CDR3 comprises 16 residues. The ends lost 0 bases at V and 1 base at J; junction bases unmatched: 4. In germline, CDR1 is LGHNA, CDR2 YNFKEQ. CDR3 bases: TGTGCCAGCAGCCAAGACGGGACAGGGAAATCCTACGAGCAGTACTTC. Protein product: CASSQDGTGKSYEQYF.

The genes are TRBV4-1 and TRBJ1-5, with TRBD1 matching 8 bases. Germline CDR1 reads MGHRA; CDR2 reads YSYEKL. The V and J ends lost 3 bases and 0 bases, in that order; junction bases with no gene match: 1. This CDR3 is built from 15 residues. The DNA for the CDR3 is TGCGCCAGCAGCCAGACAGGGGATAGCAATCAGCCCCAGCATTTT. As protein: CASSQTGDSNQPQHF.

The chain uses TRBV5-5 and TRBJ2-7, with 7 bases fitting TRBD2. V lost 0 bases to trimming and J lost 3 bases; unmatched junction nucleotides: 6. The CDR3 runs to 15 residues. Germline V gene sequence: CDR1 SGHKS, CDR2 YYEKEE (reference sequence). Here the CDR3 reads CASSLDLGDYYEQYF. The DNA for the CDR3 is TGTGCCAGCAGCTTGGACCTTGGGGACTACTACGAGCAGTACTTC.

V usage is TRBV30 and J usage is TRBJ2-1, with TRBD2 as a possible D gene (5 bases). This CDR3 is 14 amino acids long. Germline-derived CDR1 and CDR2 are GTSNPN and SVGIG (reference sequence). V was pared by 2 bases and J by 7 bases, with 15 bases between. The CDR3 is CAWSRTRFKNEQFF. CDR3 bases: TGTGCCTGGAGTCGAACTAGATTCAAAAATGAGCAGTTCTTC.

The chain couples TRBV19 to TRBJ2-1, with a possible D match to TRBD1 (6 bases). The V and J ends lost 3 bases and 10 bases respectively, with 16 bases between them. This CDR3 spans 14 amino acids. Germline loops: CDR1 LNHDA, CDR2 SQIVND (reference sequence). For the CDR3, the DNA is TGTGCCAGTAGTATTGGGCAGGGGAGTTGGGAGCAGTTCTTC. It is translated as CASSIGQGSWEQFF.

The chain couples TRBV5-8 to TRBJ1-2; D is unclear. V gave up 4 bases and J gave up 1 base, with 11 bases separating them. Germline values: CDR1 SGHTS, CDR2 YDEGEE. The CDR3 contains 14 residues. CDR3 sequence reads: CASSRRYLNYGYTF. CDR3 in DNA: TGTGCCAGCAGCCGCAGGTACCTTAACTATGGCTACACCTTC.

This rearrangement joins TRBV9 to TRBJ2-2; the D is unclear. Trimming took 5 bases from V and 3 from J, leaving 5 bases between them. The CDR3 totals 12 residues. Per the germline V gene, CDR1 is SGDLS and CDR2 is YYNGEE. CDR3 nucleotides: TGTGCCAGCAGGGCGGACACCGGGGAGCTGTTTTTT. Its translation is CASRADTGELFF.

The chain carries TRBV5-1 and TRBJ2-1; a weak D match, TRBD1 (5 bases). The germline V gene has CDR1 SGHRS and CDR2 YFSETQ. Trimming pared 0 bases from V and 3 bases from J, leaving 10 bases between. This CDR3 is built from 15 residues. CDR3 sequence reads: CASSLVRQGYNEQFF. CDR3 coding DNA: TGCGCCAGCAGCTTGGTGAGGCAGGGCTACAATGAGCAGTTCTTC.

This chain joins TRBV5-5 and TRBJ1-2, with TRBD1 matching 12 bases. Germline-derived CDR1 and CDR2 are SGHKS and YYEKEE (reference sequence). The CDR3 contains 16 residues. J was trimmed by 2 bases and V by 4 bases; bases with no gene match: 6. This CDR3 reads CASSPSGTGGNYGYTF. In nucleotides, the CDR3 is TGTGCCAGCAGCCCCTCCGGGACAGGGGGCAACTATGGCTACACCTTC. Complete variable domain (other parts from reference TRBV5-5 and TRBJ1-2): DAGVTQSPTHLIKTRGQQVTLRCSPISGHKSVSWYQQVLGQGPQFIFQYYEKEERGRGNFPDRFSARQFPNYSSELNVNALLLGDSALYLCASSPSGTGGNYGYTFGSGTRLTVV.

This chain uses TRBV6-6 with TRBJ2-2, with 9 bases fitting TRBD2. CDR3 size: 15 residues. V shed 3 bases and J 2 bases; nucleotides not matched to a gene: 1. Germline V gene data show CDR1 as MNHNY and CDR2 as SVGAGI (reference sequence). CDR3 loop: CASSYGTSNTGELFF. Here the CDR3 DNA reads TGTGCCAGCAGTTATGGGACTAGCAACACCGGGGAGCTGTTTTTT.

The rearrangement joins TRBV18 to TRBJ1-2; D is possibly TRBD1 (6 bases). Germline CDR1 reads KGHSH; CDR2 reads LQKENI. Trimming removed 4 bases from V and 8 bases from J, with 14 bases in between. The length of the CDR3 is 13 residues. The chain's CDR3 is CASSRTASDGYTF. The CDR3 DNA follows: TGTGCCAGCTCACGGACAGCCTCTGACGGCTACACCTTC.

V usage is TRBV18 and J usage is TRBJ2-5, with 7 bases aligning to TRBD1. The CDR3 loop spans 14 amino acids. Trimming at V came to 2 bases and at J to 3 bases, leaving 3 bases not matched to a gene. Germline V gene lookup returns CDR1 KGHSH and CDR2 LQKENI. CDR3 loop: CASSPADREETQYF. CDR3 nucleotides: TGTGCCAGCTCACCAGCCGACAGGGAAGAGACCCAGTACTTC.

J is TRBJ2-1 and V is TRBV19, with TRBD2 matching over 7 bases. Germline assignment: CDR1 LNHDA and CDR2 SQIVND (reference sequence). The ends lost 4 bases at V and 7 bases at J; junction bases unmatched: 10. CDR3 length: 15 residues. Here the CDR3 DNA reads TGTGCCAGTAGTAAATGGGCGGGAGAGGGGAATGAGCAGTTCTTC. This translates into CASSKWAGEGNEQFF.

The chain uses TRBV5-1 and TRBJ1-1; 8 bases map to TRBD1. This CDR3 has 15 residues. V lost 4 bases, J lost 0 bases, and 5 bases stayed unmatched. Looked up from germline, CDR1 is SGHRS and CDR2 is YFSETQ. The DNA of the CDR3 is TGCGCCAGCAGCACCGGACAGGGAATGAACACTGAAGCTTTCTTT. Amino acid sequence: CASSTGQGMNTEAFF.